Shown below are 13 T cell receptor beta chains from a single sample sequenced in a study of blood T cell repertoires in COVID-19. Only in-frame clones appear in the TCRdb table, and some are missing; sequencing was by immunoSEQ multiplex PCR. The profile shows about 210,000 clones, over 75% of them singletons. The sequenced sample consisted of PBMCs or T cells enriched from blood (not recorded which). Receptor source: a man aged 25 to 45 in a cohort exposed to, infected with or recovered from COVID-19 (not recorded which).

As DNA, the CDR3 is TGCAGCGTTGCGCGTGGACAGGGGTTACGGGGCGAGCAGTACTTC. Residues: CSVARGQGLRGEQYF. The rearrangement joins TRBV29-1 to TRBJ2-7; 9 positions agree with TRBD1. CDR3 size: 15 residues. Looked up from germline, CDR1 is SQVTM and CDR2 is ANQGSEA. Trimming removed 4 bases from V and 6 bases from J; junction bases left unmatched: 13.

This clone appeared once. V is TRBV27 and J is TRBJ2-1; TRBD2 agrees at 8 bases. V shed 0 bases, J shed 10 bases, and the junction held 8 bases outside the gene matches. Germline CDR1 MNHEY, CDR2 SMNVEV (reference sequence). The CDR3 covers 15 residues. The CDR3 sequence: CASSLSLATGGEQFF. CDR3 coding DNA: TGTGCCAGCAGTTTATCGCTCGCGACGGGAGGGGAGCAGTTCTTC.

The rearrangement uses TRBV7-3 and TRBJ2-1, with no clear D. This CDR3 is 14 amino acids long. V dropped 2 bases and J dropped 5 bases, with 10 bases sitting between them. Germline V gene lookup returns CDR1 SGHTA and CDR2 FQGTGA. CDR3 sequence (DNA): TGTGCCAGCAGCTTAGGCCCCCTGAACAATGAGCAGTTCTTC. It encodes CASSLGPLNNEQFF.

The CDR3 coding sequence is TGTGCCAGTAGTATGCGCTCCCAACTAGCGGGAGCGCAACGGGAGCAGTTCTTC. It yields the protein CASSMRSQLAGAQREQFF. The chain uses TRBV19 and TRBJ2-1, with TRBD2 matching 11 bases. The CDR3 sequence is 18 residues long. The ends lost 3 bases at V and 10 bases at J; junction bases unmatched: 17. Looked up from germline, CDR1 is LNHDA and CDR2 is SQIVND (reference sequence). Looking up the rest from reference TRBV19 and TRBJ2-1 gives the full variable domain: DGGITQSPKYLFRKEGQNVTLSCEQNLNHDAMYWYRQDPGQGLRLIYYSQIVNDFQKGDIAEGYSVSREKKESFPLTVTSAQKNPTAFYLCASSMRSQLAGAQREQFFGPGTRLTVL.

The V call is TRBV7-3, the J call TRBJ2-2, with 10 bases lining up with TRBD2. Losses at the gene ends were 8 bases for V and 6 bases for J; bases not matched to a gene: 6. CDR1 is SGHTA and CDR2 is FQGTGA in the germline V gene. The CDR3 is 14 amino acids. CDR3 in DNA: TGTGCCAGCCGGCTAGCGGGAGATCCCGGGGAGCTGTTTTTT. It translates to CASRLAGDPGELFF.

This chain links TRBV19 with TRBJ1-4, with no clear D. V was cut by 6 bases and J by 5 bases, with 22 bases left in between. The V gene's germline CDR1 is LNHDA and CDR2 SQIVND (reference sequence). The CDR3 is 17 residues long. Here the CDR3 reads CASSTKPRVRLNEKLFF. The CDR3 DNA is TGTGCCAGTAGCACAAAGCCGAGGGTGCGCTTAAATGAAAAACTGTTTTTT. Based on the CDR3 plus reference TRBV19 and TRBJ1-4, the full variable domain is DGGITQSPKYLFRKEGQNVTLSCEQNLNHDAMYWYRQDPGQGLRLIYYSQIVNDFQKGDIAEGYSVSREKKESFPLTVTSAQKNPTAFYLCASSTKPRVRLNEKLFFGSGTQLSVL.

This chain links TRBV11-3 with TRBJ2-2, with D perhaps TRBD2 (6 bases). Germline loops: CDR1 SGHNT, CDR2 YENEEA. V was cut by 5 bases and J by 6 bases, with 16 bases left in between. The CDR3 totals 15 residues. CDR3 bases: TGTGCCAGCAGCCCCAGCGGGCCGGGGGCCGGGGAGCTGTTTTTT. Residues: CASSPSGPGAGELFF.

With respect to this clone: A read error may account for a junction end that differs from germline. The chain has TRBV12-5 and TRBJ2-1; no clear D. The CDR3 has 14 residues. CDR1 and CDR2 (germline): LGHNT, FRNRAP. CDR3: CASGLDAFLNSAVF. The CDR3 region has the DNA TGTGCTAGTGGTTTGGATGCGTTTTTGAATAGTGCGGTCTTC.

This clone was counted a few times. The V gene is TRBV6-1, the J gene TRBJ2-1; D perhaps matches TRBD2 (6 bases). V lost 2 bases to trimming and J lost 8 bases, with 16 bases between them. The CDR3 covers 15 residues. Germline CDR1 reads MNHNS; CDR2 reads SASEGT. The CDR3 DNA reads TGTGCCAGCAGTGAACGAATAGCGGAGGGCGATGAGCAGTTCTTC. This gives the protein CASSERIAEGDEQFF.

This clone was recorded only once. J is TRBJ2-1 and V is TRBV12-3 or TRBV12-4; the D is unclear. Trimming stripped 5 bases from V and 6 bases from J, with 8 bases between. The CDR3 totals 12 residues. DNA for the CDR3: TGTGCCAGCAGTCCATCGGGCAATGAGCAGTTCTTC. This codes for CASSPSGNEQFF.

The gene calls are TRBV10-3 and TRBJ2-3, with D maybe TRBD2 (7 bases). V was trimmed by 8 bases and J by 0 bases, leaving 18 bases between them. The CDR3 totals 16 residues. Looked up from germline, CDR1 is ENHRY and CDR2 is SYGVKD. The CDR3 coding sequence is TGTGCCATCGGACAGATAAGCGGGGCTAGCACAGATACGCAGTATTTT. Its protein is CAIGQISGASTDTQYF.

V usage is TRBV11-3 and J usage is TRBJ1-1; D not certain. This CDR3 contains 13 residues. The germline V and J ends were trimmed by 3 bases and 0 bases, with 5 bases remaining between them. Germline V lookup: CDR1 SGHNT, CDR2 YENEEA. The CDR3 protein is CASSLLMNTEAFF. In nucleotides, the CDR3 is TGTGCCAGCAGCTTGCTAATGAACACTGAAGCTTTCTTT.

This chain links TRBV2 with TRBJ2-5, with 8 bases lining up with TRBD1. The CDR3 is made up of 14 amino acids. Trimming cost V 7 bases and J 5 bases; bases outside gene matches: 9. Germline assignment: CDR1 SNHLY and CDR2 FYNNEI. The CDR3 loop reads CASTSTGADETQYF. The CDR3 nucleotides are TGTGCCAGCACCTCGACAGGGGCGGACGAGACCCAGTACTTC.